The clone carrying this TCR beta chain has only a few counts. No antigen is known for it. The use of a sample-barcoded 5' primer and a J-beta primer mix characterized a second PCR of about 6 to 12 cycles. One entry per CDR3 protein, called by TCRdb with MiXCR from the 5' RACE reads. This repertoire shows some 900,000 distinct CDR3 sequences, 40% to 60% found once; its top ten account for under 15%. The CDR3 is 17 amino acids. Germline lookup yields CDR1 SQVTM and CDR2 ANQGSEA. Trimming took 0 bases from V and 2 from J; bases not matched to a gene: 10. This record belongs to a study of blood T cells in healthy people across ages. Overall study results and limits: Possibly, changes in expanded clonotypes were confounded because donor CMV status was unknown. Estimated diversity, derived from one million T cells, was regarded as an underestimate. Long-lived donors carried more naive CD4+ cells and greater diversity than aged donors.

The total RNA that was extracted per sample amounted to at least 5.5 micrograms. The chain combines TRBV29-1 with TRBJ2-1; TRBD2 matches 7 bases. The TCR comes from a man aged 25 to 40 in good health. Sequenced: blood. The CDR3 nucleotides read TGCAGCGTTGAAGACAGCGGGGCCCTGTTGGCCTACAATGAGCAGTTCTTC. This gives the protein CSVEDSGALLAYNEQFF.